This TCR beta chain originates from a study of T cell responses to AZD1222 COVID-19 vaccine. Study-level points and caveats: At baseline, seropositivity was found in only six or seven AZD1222 recipients. No day 14 peak samples; only post-peak repertoires were characterized. Close to half of spike-specific TCRs reportedly recognize unmutated variant regions.

The protocol was immunoSEQ multiplex PCR, while the TCRdb copy is restricted to in-frame clones and leaves out a portion. The data hold about 150,000 clones, with 80% to 95% observed a single time. Remarks on this clone: The antigen remains undetermined.

This TCR was recovered from an adult who received the AZD1222 COVID-19 vaccine. The sequences come from peripheral blood, collected 28 days after the second AZD1222 dose.

CDR3: CASSLERLIIGELFF. The CDR3 DNA reads TGTGCCAGCAGCTTGGAAAGACTCATTATCGGGGAGCTGTTTTTT. The chain is built from TRBV5-6 and TRBJ2-2; D remains unclear. The germline CDR1 and CDR2 sequences are SGHDT and YYEEEE. The CDR3 totals 15 residues. The ends were cut back, 0 bases at V and 7 bases at J, with 13 bases in the middle.